This T cell receptor beta chain was obtained from a study of regulatory T cells in long-lasting Graves disease. Whole-study results and caveats: Patients with persistent disease shared some 3,000 public clonotypes, outpacing the approximately 870 shared by new patients. Because few samples were included, accuracy may have been lower.

Libraries of TCR beta came from iRepertoire HTBI primers plus Arm-PCR of CDR3 regions. TCRdb processed the multiplex PCR reads anew with MiXCR; each CDR3 protein has one entry. The sample shows around 400,000 distinct CDR3 sequences, roughly a sixth of them seen only once. The time point denotes: newly diagnosed GD, antithyroid drugs for less than 3 months. TCR sequences were obtained from RNA taken from PBMCs. In germline, CDR1 is MGHRA, CDR2 YSYEKL. V dropped 4 bases and J dropped 0; count of bases not matched to a gene: 4. This CDR3 comprises 15 residues. This clonotype showed up just a few times. What it binds is not known.

This rearrangement joins TRBV4-1 to TRBJ2-5, with 8 bases matching TRBD2. The receptor's source is a female donor with Graves disease. Sequenced here: peripheral blood mononuclear cells (PBMCs), sampled at new diagnosis, from a patient treated with antithyroid drugs. CDR3: CASSPQLADQETQYF. CDR3 coding DNA: TGCGCCAGCAGCCCTCAACTAGCGGACCAAGAGACCCAGTACTTC.